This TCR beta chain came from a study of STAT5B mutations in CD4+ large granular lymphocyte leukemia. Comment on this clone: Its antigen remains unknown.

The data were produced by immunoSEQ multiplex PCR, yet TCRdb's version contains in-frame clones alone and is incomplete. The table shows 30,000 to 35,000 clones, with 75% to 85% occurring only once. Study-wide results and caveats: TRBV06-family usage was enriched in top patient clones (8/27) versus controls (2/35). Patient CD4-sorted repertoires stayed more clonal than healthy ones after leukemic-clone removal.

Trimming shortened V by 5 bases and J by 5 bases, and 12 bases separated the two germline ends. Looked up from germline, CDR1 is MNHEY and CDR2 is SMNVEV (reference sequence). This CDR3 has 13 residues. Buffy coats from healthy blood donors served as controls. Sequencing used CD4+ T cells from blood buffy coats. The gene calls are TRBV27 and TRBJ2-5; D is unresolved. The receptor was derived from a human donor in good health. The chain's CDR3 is CASSGPSRETQYF. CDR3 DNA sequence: TGTGCCAGCAGTGGGCCTTCTCGTGAGACCCAGTACTTC.